This T cell receptor beta chain is drawn from a study of T cell responses to AZD1222 COVID-19 vaccine. Study observations and caveats: Two doses of AZD1222 preceded a rise in Spike-specific TCR breadth and depth.

The assay was immunoSEQ multiplex PCR, and TCRdb's table has in-frame clones only and misses some. This sample yields 130,000 or so clones, of which 86% are seen a single time; under 3% belongs to the top ten. In this sample, this clone turned up once. Its antigen is unknown. This CDR3 is 12 amino acids long. Germline CDR1 MGHRA, CDR2 YSYEKL. The V end was cut by 6 bases, the J end by 6 bases, with 8 bases between. The rearrangement uses TRBV4-1 and TRBJ2-2; D remains unclear. The material was peripheral blood, obtained 28 days after the second AZD1222 dose. The clonotype originates from an adult who received the AZD1222 COVID-19 vaccine. The CDR3 loop is CASSTPPGELFF. CDR3 nucleotides: TGCGCCAGCAGTACTCCCCCCGGGGAGCTGTTTTTT.